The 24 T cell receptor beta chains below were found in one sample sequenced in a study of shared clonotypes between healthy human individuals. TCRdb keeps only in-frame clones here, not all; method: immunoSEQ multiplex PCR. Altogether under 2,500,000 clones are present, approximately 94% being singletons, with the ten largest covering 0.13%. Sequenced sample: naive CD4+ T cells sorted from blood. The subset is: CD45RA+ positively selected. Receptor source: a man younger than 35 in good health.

The CDR3 region has the DNA TGCAGCGTTGAAAGAGGTGCGGGCTATGGCTACACCTTC. Translated: CSVERGAGYGYTF. The V and J genes are TRBV29-1 and TRBJ1-2; D remains ambiguous. Germline-derived CDR1 and CDR2 are SQVTM and ANQGSEA. The germline V and J ends were trimmed by 2 bases and 4 bases, with 11 bases remaining between them. The CDR3 is 13 residues long.

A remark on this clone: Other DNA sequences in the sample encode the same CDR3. The CDR3: CASSLLGAETQYF. The CDR3 bases are TGTGCCAGCAGCTTGTTAGGGGCAGAGACCCAGTACTTC. The genes are TRBV5-6 and TRBJ2-5; a weak D match, TRBD1 (5 bases). V lost 1 base and J 4 bases, leaving 8 bases between the germline ends. The CDR3 extends over 13 amino acids. The V gene's germline CDR1 is SGHDT and CDR2 YYEEEE.

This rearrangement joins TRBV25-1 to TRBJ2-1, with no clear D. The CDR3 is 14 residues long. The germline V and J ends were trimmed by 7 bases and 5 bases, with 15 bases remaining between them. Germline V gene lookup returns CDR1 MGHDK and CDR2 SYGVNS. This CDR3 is CASTNLGVNNEQFF. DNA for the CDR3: TGTGCCAGCACCAACCTGGGTGTCAACAATGAGCAGTTCTTC.

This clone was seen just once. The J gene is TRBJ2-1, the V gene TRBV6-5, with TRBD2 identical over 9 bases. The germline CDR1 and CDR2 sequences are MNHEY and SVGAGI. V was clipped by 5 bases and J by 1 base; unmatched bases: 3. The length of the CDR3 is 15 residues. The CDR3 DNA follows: TGTGCCAGCAGTGCCACTAGCGGGTCCTACAATGAGCAGTTCTTC. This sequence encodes CASSATSGSYNEQFF.

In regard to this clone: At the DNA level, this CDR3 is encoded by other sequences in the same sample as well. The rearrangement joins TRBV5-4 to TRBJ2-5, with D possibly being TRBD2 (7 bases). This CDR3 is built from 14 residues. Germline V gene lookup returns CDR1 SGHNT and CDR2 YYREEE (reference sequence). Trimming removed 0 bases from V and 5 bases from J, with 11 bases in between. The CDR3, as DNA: TGTGCCAGCAGCTTGGCGGGGGGCCAGGAGACCCAGTACTTC. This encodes CASSLAGGQETQYF.

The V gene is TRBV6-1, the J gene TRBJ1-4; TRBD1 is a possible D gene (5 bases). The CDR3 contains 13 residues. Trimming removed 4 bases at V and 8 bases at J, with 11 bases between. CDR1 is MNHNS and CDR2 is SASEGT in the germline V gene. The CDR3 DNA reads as TGTGCCAGCAGTGGCCGACAGAGAGAAAAACTGTTTTTT. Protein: CASSGRQREKLFF.

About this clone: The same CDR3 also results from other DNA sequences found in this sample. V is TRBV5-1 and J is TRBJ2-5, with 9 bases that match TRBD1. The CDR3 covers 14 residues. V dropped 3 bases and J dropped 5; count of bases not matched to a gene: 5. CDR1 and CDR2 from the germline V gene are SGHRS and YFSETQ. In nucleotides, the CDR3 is TGCGCCAGCAGCTCAGGGACAGGGCAGGAGACCCAGTACTTC. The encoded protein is CASSSGTGQETQYF.

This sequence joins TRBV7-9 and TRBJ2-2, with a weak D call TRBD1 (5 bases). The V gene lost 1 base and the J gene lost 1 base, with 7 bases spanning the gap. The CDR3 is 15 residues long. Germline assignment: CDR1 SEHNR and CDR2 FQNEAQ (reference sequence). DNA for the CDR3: TGTGCCAGCAGCTTAGGGACATTGAACACCGGGGAGCTGTTTTTT. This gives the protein CASSLGTLNTGELFF.

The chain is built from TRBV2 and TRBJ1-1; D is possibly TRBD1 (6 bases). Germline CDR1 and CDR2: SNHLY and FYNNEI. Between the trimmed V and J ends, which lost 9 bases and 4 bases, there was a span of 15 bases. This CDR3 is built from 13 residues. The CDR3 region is CASAGDPPTEAFF. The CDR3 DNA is TGTGCCAGTGCAGGGGACCCCCCCACTGAAGCTTTCTTT. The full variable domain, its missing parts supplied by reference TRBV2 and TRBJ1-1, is EPEVTQTPSHQVTQMGQEVILRCVPISNHLYFYWYRQILGQKVEFLVSFYNNEISEKSEIFDDQFSVERPDGSNFTLKIRSTKLEDSAMYFCASAGDPPTEAFFGQGTRLTVV.

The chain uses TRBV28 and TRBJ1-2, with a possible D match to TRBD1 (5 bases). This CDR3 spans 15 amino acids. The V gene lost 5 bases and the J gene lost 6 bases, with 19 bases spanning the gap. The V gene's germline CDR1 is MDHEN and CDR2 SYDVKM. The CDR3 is CASSPIRPRVHGYTF. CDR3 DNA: TGTGCCAGCAGTCCGATCCGACCCAGGGTCCATGGCTACACCTTC.

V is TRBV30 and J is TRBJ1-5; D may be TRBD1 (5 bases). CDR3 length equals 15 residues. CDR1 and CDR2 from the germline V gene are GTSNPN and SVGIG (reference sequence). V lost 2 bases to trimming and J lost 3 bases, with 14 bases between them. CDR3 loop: CAWSPSGTANQPQHF. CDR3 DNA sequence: TGTGCCTGGAGTCCCTCGGGGACTGCCAATCAGCCCCAGCATTTT.

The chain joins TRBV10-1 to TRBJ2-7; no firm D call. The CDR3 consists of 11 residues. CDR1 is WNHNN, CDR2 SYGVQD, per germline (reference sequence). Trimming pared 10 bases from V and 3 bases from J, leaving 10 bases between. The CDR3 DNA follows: TGCGCCACGGGCGATGGCTACGAGCAGTACTTC. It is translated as CATGDGYEQYF.

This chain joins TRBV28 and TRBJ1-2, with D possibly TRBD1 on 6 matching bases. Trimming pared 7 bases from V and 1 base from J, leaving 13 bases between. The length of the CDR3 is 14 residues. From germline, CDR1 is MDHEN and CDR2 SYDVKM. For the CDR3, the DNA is TGTGCCAGCACAAGGACAGCTCTTAACTATGGCTACACCTTC. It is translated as CASTRTALNYGYTF.

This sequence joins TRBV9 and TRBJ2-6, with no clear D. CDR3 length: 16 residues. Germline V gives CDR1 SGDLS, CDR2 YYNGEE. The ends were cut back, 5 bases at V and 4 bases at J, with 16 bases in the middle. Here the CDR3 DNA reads TGTGCCAGCAGTTCCGACATACGTGCGGGGGCCAACGTCCTGACTTTC. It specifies CASSSDIRAGANVLTF.

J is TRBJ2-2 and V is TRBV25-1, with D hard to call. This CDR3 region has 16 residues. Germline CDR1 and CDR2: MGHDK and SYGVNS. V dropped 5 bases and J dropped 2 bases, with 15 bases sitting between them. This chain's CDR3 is CASSPLDRVNTGELFF. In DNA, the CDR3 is TGTGCCAGCAGTCCGCTGGACCGGGTAAACACCGGGGAGCTGTTTTTT.

The CDR3 loop reads CAWSASRTSGSSAAKNIQYF. CDR3 sequence (DNA): TGTGCCTGGAGTGCATCCCGGACTAGCGGGAGCTCCGCGGCCAAAAACATTCAGTACTTC. The chain is built from TRBV30 and TRBJ2-4, with 13 bases fitting TRBD2. V lost 1 base, J lost 1 base, and 13 bases stayed unmatched. CDR3 size: 20 residues. Germline CDR1 GTSNPN, CDR2 SVGIG (reference sequence). The variable domain in full, with the rest retrieved from reference TRBV30 and TRBJ2-4, is SQTIHQWPATLVQPVGSPLSLECTVEGTSNPNLYWYRQAAGRGLQLLFYSVGIGQISSEVPQNLSASRPQDRQFILSSKKLLLSDSGFYLCAWSASRTSGSSAAKNIQYFGAGTRLSVL.

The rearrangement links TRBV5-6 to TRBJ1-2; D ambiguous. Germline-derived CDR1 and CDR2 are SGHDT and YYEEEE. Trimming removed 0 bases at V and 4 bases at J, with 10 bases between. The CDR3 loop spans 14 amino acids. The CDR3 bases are TGTGCCAGCAGCTTGGCAACGCCTACCTATGGCTACACCTTC. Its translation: CASSLATPTYGYTF.

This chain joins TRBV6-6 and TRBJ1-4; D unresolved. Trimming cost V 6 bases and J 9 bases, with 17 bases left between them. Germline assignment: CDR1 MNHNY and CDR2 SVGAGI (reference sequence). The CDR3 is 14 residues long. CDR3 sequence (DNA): TGTGCCAGCAGAACGTACATCGGTGGCCAAAAACTGTTTTTT. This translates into CASRTYIGGQKLFF.

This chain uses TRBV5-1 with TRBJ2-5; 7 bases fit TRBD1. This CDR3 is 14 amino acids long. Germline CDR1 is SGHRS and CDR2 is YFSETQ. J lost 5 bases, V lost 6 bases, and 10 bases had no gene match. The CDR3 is CASNRRGGTETQYF. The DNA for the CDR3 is TGCGCCAGCAACCGGAGAGGGGGCACTGAGACCCAGTACTTC.

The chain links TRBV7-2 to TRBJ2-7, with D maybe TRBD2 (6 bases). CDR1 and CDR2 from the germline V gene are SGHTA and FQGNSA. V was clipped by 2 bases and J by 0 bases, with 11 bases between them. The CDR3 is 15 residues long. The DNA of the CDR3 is TGTGCCAGCAGCTTAAGCGGGTCCCTCTCCTACGAGCAGTACTTC. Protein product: CASSLSGSLSYEQYF. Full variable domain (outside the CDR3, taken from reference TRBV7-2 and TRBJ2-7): GAGVSQSPSNKVTEKGKDVELRCDPISGHTALYWYRQSLGQGLEFLIYFQGNSAPDKSGLPSDRFSAERTGGSVSTLTIQRTQQEDSAVYLCASSLSGSLSYEQYFGPGTRLTVT.

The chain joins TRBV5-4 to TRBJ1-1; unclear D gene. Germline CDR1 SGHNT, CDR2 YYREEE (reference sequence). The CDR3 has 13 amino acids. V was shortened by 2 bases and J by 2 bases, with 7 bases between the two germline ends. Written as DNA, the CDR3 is TGTGCCAGCAGCTTTCGGAAAAACACTGAAGCTTTCTTT. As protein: CASSFRKNTEAFF.

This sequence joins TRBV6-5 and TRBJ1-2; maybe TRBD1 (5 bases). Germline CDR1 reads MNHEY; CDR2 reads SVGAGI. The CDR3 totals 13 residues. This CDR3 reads CASGGGPDYGYTF. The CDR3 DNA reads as TGTGCGTCTGGGGGAGGTCCGGACTATGGCTACACCTTC.

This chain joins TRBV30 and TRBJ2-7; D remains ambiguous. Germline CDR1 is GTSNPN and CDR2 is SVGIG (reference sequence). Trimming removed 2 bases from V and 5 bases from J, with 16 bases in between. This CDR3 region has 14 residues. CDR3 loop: CAWSTLGFIHEQYF. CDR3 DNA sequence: TGTGCCTGGAGTACGCTAGGTTTCATCCACGAGCAGTACTTC. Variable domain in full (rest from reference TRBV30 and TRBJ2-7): SQTIHQWPATLVQPVGSPLSLECTVEGTSNPNLYWYRQAAGRGLQLLFYSVGIGQISSEVPQNLSASRPQDRQFILSSKKLLLSDSGFYLCAWSTLGFIHEQYFGPGTRLTVT.

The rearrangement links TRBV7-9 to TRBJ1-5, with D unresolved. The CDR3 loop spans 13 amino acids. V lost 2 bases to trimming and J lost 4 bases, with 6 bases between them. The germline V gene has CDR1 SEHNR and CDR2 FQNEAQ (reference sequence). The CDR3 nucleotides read TGTGCCAGCAGCTTAACCCCGAATCAGCCCCAGCATTTT. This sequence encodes CASSLTPNQPQHF.